Given below is one T cell receptor (beta chain) in context. This entry comes from a study of CD8+ T cells in alopecia areata. Study information: A regimen of oral tofacitinib, 5 to 10 mg twice daily, was given to treated patients.

As to treatment: oral pan-JAK inhibitor, 5-10 mg twice daily. Trimming took off 7 bases at V and 5 bases at J, with 13 bases between the two ends. CDR3 size: 13 residues. Per the germline V gene, CDR1 is SGHTA and CDR2 is FQGNSA. Following RNA extraction, reverse transcription yielded cDNA that acted as the sequencing template. Method: immunoSEQ multiplex PCR; TCRdb's copy keeps in-frame clones and lacks some. This repertoire shows some 110,000 clones, about 61% found once; its top ten account for just under 30%. The sequences come from CD8+ T cells sorted from blood, collected at week 4, from a patient treated with tofacitinib. The sequence came from a human donor with alopecia areata. The rearrangement joins TRBV7-2 to TRBJ2-3; no definite D call. The CDR3 is CASKRIPEDTQYF. DNA of the CDR3: TGTGCCAGCAAAAGGATCCCGGAAGATACGCAGTATTTT.